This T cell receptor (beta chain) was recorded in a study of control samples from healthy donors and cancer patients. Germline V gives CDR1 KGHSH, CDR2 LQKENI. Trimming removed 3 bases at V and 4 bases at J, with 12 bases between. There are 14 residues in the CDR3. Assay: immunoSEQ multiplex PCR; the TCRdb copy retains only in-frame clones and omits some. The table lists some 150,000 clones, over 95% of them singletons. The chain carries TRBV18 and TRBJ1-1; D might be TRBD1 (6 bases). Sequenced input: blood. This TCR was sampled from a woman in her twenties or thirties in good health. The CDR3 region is CASSPRRGATEAFF. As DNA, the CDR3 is TGTGCCAGCTCACCGCGAAGGGGGGCCACTGAAGCTTTCTTT.